This T cell receptor beta chain derives from a study of CD8+ T cells in alopecia areata. The authors extracted RNA and reverse transcribed it into cDNA as the sequencing template. The protocol was immunoSEQ multiplex PCR, while the TCRdb copy is restricted to in-frame clones and leaves out a portion. In the table there are about 120,000 clones, around two fifths of which are singletons. This clone was detected a few times. The V gene end was trimmed by 4 bases and the J gene end by 8 bases; junction bases not matched to a gene: 6. The CDR3 has 13 amino acids. From germline, CDR1 is SGHRS and CDR2 YFSETQ.

The V and J genes are TRBV5-1 and TRBJ1-2; 9 bases are a match to TRBD1. Source material: CD4+ T cells sorted from blood. The receptor was derived from a human donor with alopecia areata. The CDR3 loop reads CASSGGQGAGYTF. For the CDR3, the DNA is TGCGCCAGCAGCGGGGGACAGGGCGCGGGCTACACCTTC.